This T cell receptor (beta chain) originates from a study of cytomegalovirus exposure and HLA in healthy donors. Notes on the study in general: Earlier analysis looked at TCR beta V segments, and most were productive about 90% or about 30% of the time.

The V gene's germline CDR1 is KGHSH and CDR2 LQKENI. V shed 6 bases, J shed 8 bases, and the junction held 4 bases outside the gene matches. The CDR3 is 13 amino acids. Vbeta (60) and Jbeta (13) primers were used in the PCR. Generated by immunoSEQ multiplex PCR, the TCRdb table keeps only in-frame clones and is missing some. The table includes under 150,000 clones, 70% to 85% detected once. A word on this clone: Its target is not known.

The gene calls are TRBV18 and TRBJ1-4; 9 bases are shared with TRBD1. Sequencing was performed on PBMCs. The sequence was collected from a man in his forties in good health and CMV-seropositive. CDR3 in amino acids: CASSGTGTEKLFF. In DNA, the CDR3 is TGTGCCAGCTCCGGGACAGGGACCGAAAAACTGTTTTTT.